A selection of T cell receptor beta chains follows, all from one sample in a study of CD8 T cells in ankylosing spondylitis. TCRdb called the 5' RACE reads again in MiXCR, with one record for every CDR3 protein. The sample comprises roughly 90,000 distinct CDR3 sequences, roughly 10% of which are singletons, and 30% rests with the top ten. The sample taken for sequencing was blood, either unsorted or a sorted T cell fraction (not recorded which). The source is a male donor with ankylosing spondylitis. CDR3s include the opening cysteine and the closing phenylalanine or tryptophan. Each record gives: J gene, V gene, D gene, clone size, CDR3 protein, CDR3 DNA. The D gene is left open where the match is weak. The size of a clone is reported for some rows only, either as once, few or many, or as a class for expanded clones.

TRBJ2-1,TRBV13,TRBD2,NA,CASSPGGLIDQFF,TGTGCCAGCAGCCCGGGGGGACTGATTGATCAGTTCTTC
TRBJ2-1,TRBV5-6,TRBD1,many,CASSQTTGNEQFF,TGTGCCAGCAGCCAGACGACAGGGAATGAGCAGTTCTTC
TRBJ2-1,TRBV11-1,NA,few,CASSSRVTGYNEQFF,TGTGCCAGCAGCTCGCGGGTGACGGGCTACAATGAGCAGTTCTTC
TRBJ2-7,TRBV11-2,NA,few,CASSLREQYF,TGTGCCAGCAGCTTGCGCGAGCAGTACTTC
TRBJ2-1,TRBV2,NA,many,CASSQTREQFF,TGTGCCAGCAGTCAGACTAGGGAGCAGTTCTTC
TRBJ1-1,TRBV30,NA,few,CAWSWGTEAFF,TGTGCCTGGAGTTGGGGCACTGAAGCTTTCTTT
TRBJ2-2,TRBV6-1,NA,few,CASTYGRALTGELFF,TGTGCCAGCACATATGGGAGAGCGTTGACCGGGGAGCTGTTTTTT
TRBJ2-1,TRBV20-1,TRBD2,few,CSAREGLESNEQFF,TGCAGTGCTAGAGAGGGACTAGAGTCCAATGAGCAGTTCTTC
TRBJ1-3,TRBV29-1,NA,few,CSVKWSGQSGNTIYF,TGCAGCGTTAAATGGTCAGGGCAATCTGGAAACACCATATATTTT
TRBJ2-3,TRBV5-5,NA,few,CASSLSGASNPQYF,TGTGCCAGCAGCCTATCGGGGGCGTCCAATCCGCAGTATTTT
TRBJ2-2,TRBV4-2,NA,few,CATSGENTGELFF,TGTGCCACCTCCGGGGAGAACACCGGGGAGCTGTTTTTT
TRBJ2-2,TRBV11-2,TRBD2,NA,CASSLDWREGRSELGELFF,TGTGCCAGCAGCTTAGATTGGCGGGAGGGCCGATCTGAACTCGGGGAGCTGTTTTTT
TRBJ2-7,TRBV29-1,TRBD1,many,CSVEDAGDRAIYEQYF,TGCAGCGTTGAAGACGCGGGTGACAGGGCCATCTACGAGCAGTACTTC
TRBJ2-7,TRBV20-1,NA,few,CSARHRDLSLYEQYF,TGCAGTGCCAGACACCGGGACCTATCTTTGTACGAGCAGTACTTC
TRBJ2-1,TRBV7-9,NA,few,CASSPPEVGLGDNEQFF,TGTGCCAGCAGCCCCCCGGAAGTGGGCCTTGGGGACAATGAGCAGTTCTTC
TRBJ2-3,TRBV11-3,TRBD1,NA,CASSPWTGGQDTQYF,TGTGCCAGCAGCCCCTGGACAGGGGGGCAAGATACGCAGTATTTT
TRBJ2-3,TRBV7-6,TRBD2,NA,CASSVLAGERIDTQYF,TGTGCCAGCAGCGTTTTAGCGGGAGAACGGATAGATACGCAGTATTTT
TRBJ1-4,TRBV2,NA,many,CASSHRLRNEKLFF,TGTGCCAGCAGTCATAGACTACGGAATGAAAAACTGTTTTTT
TRBJ2-1,TRBV30,NA,NA,CAWSGVGGRGEQFF,TGTGCCTGGAGTGGAGTTGGAGGGCGCGGTGAGCAGTTCTTC
TRBJ2-1,TRBV7-9,TRBD2,NA,CASSPGTSGSKNEQFF,TGTGCCAGCAGCCCGGGGACTAGCGGGAGTAAAAATGAGCAGTTCTTC
TRBJ2-2,TRBV3-1,NA,many,CASSSGTGELFF,TGTGCCAGCAGTAGCGGCACCGGGGAGCTGTTTTTT
TRBJ2-7,TRBV27,NA,NA,CASSSPTMSGYEQYF,TGTGCCAGCAGTTCCCCGACTATGTCTGGCTACGAGCAGTACTTC
TRBJ2-1,TRBV12-3/TRBV12-4,NA,NA,CASSFSHPNEQFF,TGTGCCAGCAGTTTCTCCCACCCCAATGAGCAGTTCTTC
TRBJ2-3,TRBV6-6,NA,many,CATKIGEFEYF,TGTGCCACCAAAATCGGGGAGTTTGAGTATTTT
TRBJ1-1,TRBV10-3,TRBD1,many,CATQGLGTANTEAFF,TGTGCCACACAGGGGCTCGGGACAGCGAACACTGAAGCTTTCTTT
TRBJ2-6,TRBV5-4,NA,NA,CASSFRLQGAGANVLTF,TGTGCCAGCAGCTTCCGTCTTCAGGGAGCTGGGGCCAACGTCCTGACTTTC
TRBJ2-1,TRBV24-1,NA,NA,CATSDLLIPPGQTSYNEQFF,TGTGCCACCAGTGATTTGCTGATTCCCCCGGGACAAACCTCCTACAATGAGCAGTTCTTC
TRBJ2-1,TRBV10-3,TRBD2,many,CAISGAGLAVNNEQFF,TGTGCCATCAGTGGTGCGGGACTAGCGGTAAACAATGAGCAGTTCTTC
TRBJ2-3,TRBV7-9,TRBD1,few,CASSFPGQPTDTQYF,TGTGCCAGCAGCTTCCCGGGACAGCCCACAGATACGCAGTATTTT
TRBJ2-2,TRBV12-3/TRBV12-4,NA,many,CASSLPDPLAGELFF,TGTGCCAGCAGTTTGCCGGACCCGCTGGCCGGGGAGCTGTTTTTT
TRBJ2-1,TRBV24-1,TRBD2,few,CATSDPGTSGYNEQFF,TGTGCCACCAGTGATCCCGGGACTAGCGGTTACAATGAGCAGTTCTTC
TRBJ1-1,TRBV11-1,NA,few,CASSFSEGRDAFF,TGTGCCAGCAGCTTCTCCGAGGGGCGAGATGCTTTCTTT
TRBJ2-5,TRBV10-2,NA,many,CASRTVIQETQYF,TGCGCCAGCAGGACAGTCATCCAAGAGACCCAGTACTTC
TRBJ2-2,TRBV6-5,NA,NA,CASSYISGGELFF,TGTGCCAGCAGTTACATTAGCGGCGGGGAGCTGTTTTTT
TRBJ2-7,TRBV4-2,NA,many,CASSQGRGTPYEQYF,TGTGCCAGCAGCCAAGGTAGAGGGACACCTTACGAGCAGTACTTC
TRBJ2-7,TRBV11-2,NA,many,CASSFGGRSEQYF,TGTGCCAGCAGCTTTGGGGGGCGCAGCGAGCAGTACTTC
TRBJ2-5,TRBV18,NA,few,CASSPATQETQYF,TGTGCCAGCTCACCGGCTACCCAAGAGACCCAGTACTTC
TRBJ1-2,TRBV11-2,TRBD1,NA,CASSLQGVEKDGYTF,TGTGCCAGCAGCCTACAGGGGGTTGAGAAGGATGGCTACACCTTC
TRBJ1-5,TRBV27,NA,many,CASSPLGGNQPQHF,TGTGCCAGCAGTCCACTGGGGGGCAATCAGCCCCAGCATTTT